This TCR beta chain was captured in a study of graft-versus-host responses after intestinal transplantation. Study-level background: Grafts that recipients had were multivisceral, liver-intestinal, or isolated intestinal transplants.

Whole-study findings and limits: An association linked early post-transplant HvG declines with peak circulating GvH clone levels. Allografts of one patient group, those with graft-donor T cell macrochimerism, had high graft-versus-host to host-versus-graft clonal ratios.

Here immunoSEQ multiplex PCR was the method, and the copy in TCRdb shows in-frame clones only, minus some. The sample holds approximately 10,000 clones; roughly a third are singletons and the top ten take approximately 13%. The V segment lost 4 bases and the J segment 3 bases; nucleotides outside the gene matches: 7. The CDR3 is made up of 15 amino acids. Germline lookup yields CDR1 MNHEY and CDR2 SMNVEV (reference sequence). Irradiated stimulators labeled with violet dye, some 200,000 in number, were plated with some 200,000 CFSE-labeled responders. The sequencing here drew on alloreactive CD8+ T cells from a mixed lymphocyte reaction culture, taken before intestinal transplant. Subset of the sample: CFSE-low proliferating T cells sorted from roughly six-day pre-transplant mixed lymphocyte reaction (GvH or HvG direction). J is TRBJ2-3 and V is TRBV27; 7 bases are a match to TRBD2. This clonotype was sampled from a human patient who received an intestinal transplant. The CDR3 is CASSSGTTGTDTQYF. The DNA for the CDR3 is TGTGCCAGCAGTTCAGGGACTACGGGGACAGATACGCAGTATTTT.